One sample yielded the 20 T cell receptor beta chains listed below, sequenced in a study of blood T cell repertoires in COVID-19. The method was immunoSEQ multiplex PCR; TCRdb's version includes in-frame clones alone and lacks a portion of them. Of some 280,000 clones in the sample, 85% were seen once. Sample: peripheral blood. Source of these receptors: a woman between 45 and 60 years old with active or convalescent COVID-19.

The V gene is TRBV7-2, the J gene TRBJ1-2; 8 bases align to TRBD1. CDR1 and CDR2 from the germline V gene are SGHTA and FQGNSA. J was trimmed by 14 bases and V by 6 bases; bases with no gene match: 14. CDR3 size: 13 residues. The CDR3 is CASSPVQDRVHTF. DNA for the CDR3: TGTGCCAGCAGTCCCGTTCAGGACAGGGTTCATACCTTC.

In its sample, this clone was seen once. V is TRBV4-1 and J is TRBJ2-1; 10 bases align to TRBD2. This CDR3 has 17 residues. CDR1 is MGHRA and CDR2 is YSYEKL in the germline V gene. With V trimmed by 1 base and J by 3 bases, 6 bases remained unmatched. DNA for the CDR3: TGCGCCAGCAGCCAAGGGGAAGGGACTAGCGTCTACAATGAGCAGTTCTTC. Encoded protein: CASSQGEGTSVYNEQFF.

J is TRBJ2-7 and V is TRBV19; 10 bases agree with TRBD1. In germline, CDR1 is LNHDA, CDR2 SQIVND (reference sequence). V lost 0 bases, J lost 1 base, and 9 bases stayed unmatched. The CDR3 length is 18 residues. The CDR3 sequence: CASSIETTGTGASYEQYF. Written as DNA, the CDR3 is TGTGCCAGTAGTATAGAGACTACCGGGACAGGGGCGTCCTACGAGCAGTACTTC.

The V gene is TRBV28, the J gene TRBJ1-1, with D hard to call. The length of the CDR3 is 17 residues. The germline V and J ends were trimmed by 5 bases and 5 bases, with 24 bases remaining between them. Germline V CDR1 and CDR2: MDHEN, SYDVKM. This CDR3 reads CASSVTSEALAWTEAFF. CDR3 DNA sequence: TGTGCCAGCAGTGTGACCTCCGAGGCACTGGCCTGGACTGAAGCTTTCTTT.

The chain links TRBV15 to TRBJ1-1; D is uncertain. The germline V gene has CDR1 LNHNV and CDR2 YYDKDF (reference sequence). This CDR3 region has 14 residues. Trimming took off 5 bases at V and 4 bases at J, with 14 bases between the two ends. The CDR3 spells CATSANPGLTEAFF. The CDR3 region has the DNA TGTGCCACCAGCGCTAATCCAGGCCTCACTGAAGCTTTCTTT.

The chain links TRBV5-1 to TRBJ2-1, with 8 bases identical to TRBD1. Germline-derived CDR1 and CDR2 are SGHRS and YFSETQ. The J segment lost 2 bases and the V segment lost 4 bases, leaving 11 bases of the junction unmatched. There are 17 residues in the CDR3. The CDR3 region has the DNA TGCGCCAGCAGCCTGAGGACAGGGCCAACGGCCTACAATGAGCAGTTCTTC. This gives the protein CASSLRTGPTAYNEQFF.

This chain joins TRBV9 and TRBJ2-2; the D gene is possibly TRBD2 (5 bases). CDR1 SGDLS and CDR2 YYNGEE come from the germline V gene. The V gene lost 4 bases and the J gene lost 7 bases, with 14 bases spanning the gap. The CDR3 covers 14 residues. DNA for the CDR3: TGTGCCAGCAGCCGCATAGTAGAGGGCGGGGAGCTGTTTTTT. Amino acid sequence: CASSRIVEGGELFF.

The CDR3, as DNA: TGTGCCAGCAGTGTGGAGAATCCGTCCACTGAAGCTTTCTTT. Translating it yields CASSVENPSTEAFF. This chain uses TRBV2 with TRBJ1-1; D gene ambiguous. V gave up 4 bases and J gave up 4 bases, with 13 bases separating them. Germline values: CDR1 SNHLY, CDR2 FYNNEI. This CDR3 spans 14 amino acids.

The V call is TRBV2, the J call TRBJ2-3; TRBD1 matches at 9 bases. Per the germline V gene, CDR1 is SNHLY and CDR2 is FYNNEI. Trimming at V came to 4 bases and at J to 2 bases, leaving 4 bases not matched to a gene. The CDR3 is made up of 15 amino acids. The CDR3 bases are TGTGCCAGCAGTGTCGACAGGGGGAACACAGATACGCAGTATTTT. Translation gives CASSVDRGNTDTQYF.

The CDR3 DNA is TGTGCCAGCAGCCAAGTTGCGGGAGGGCCCCATGAGCAGTTCTTC. This codes for CASSQVAGGPHEQFF. The chain combines TRBV3-1 (or the pseudogene TRBV3-2) with TRBJ2-1; TRBD2 matches at 9 bases. This CDR3 contains 15 residues. Trimming took 1 base from V and 8 from J; bases not matched to a gene: 6. CDR1 is LGHDT, CDR2 YNNKEL, per germline (reference sequence).

Turning to this clone: Mismatch with germline at one junction end may stem from a read error. The chain is built from TRBV12-3 or TRBV12-4 and TRBJ2-7, with 7 bases matching TRBD2. This CDR3 has 12 residues. The CDR3 nucleotides read TGTGCCAGCAGTAGCGGGACCCTTCCTTTACTCTTC. Translated: CASSSGTLPLLF.

The rearrangement links TRBV27 to TRBJ1-1, with D possibly being TRBD1 (5 bases). The germline V gene encodes CDR1 MNHEY and CDR2 SMNVEV (reference sequence). Trimming stripped 2 bases from V and 6 bases from J, with 10 bases between. This CDR3 has 13 residues. The CDR3: CASSLGGGSEAFF. CDR3 DNA sequence: TGTGCCAGCAGTTTAGGCGGGGGGTCTGAAGCTTTCTTT.

This chain joins TRBV19 and TRBJ2-1; D might be TRBD2 (6 bases). Germline loops: CDR1 LNHDA, CDR2 SQIVND (reference sequence). The CDR3 runs 14 residues. With 3 bases removed from V and 2 bases from J, the gap between germline ends came to 8 bases. The CDR3 DNA is TGTGCCAGTAGTATCGGGACTCCCTACAATGAGCAGTTCTTC. This gives the protein CASSIGTPYNEQFF.

This rearrangement joins TRBV10-3 to TRBJ1-6, with D perhaps TRBD1 (5 bases). This CDR3 comprises 13 residues. The V end was cut by 2 bases, the J end by 8 bases, with 7 bases between. Germline lookup yields CDR1 ENHRY and CDR2 SYGVKD. The CDR3 loop reads CAISEDRDSPLHF. The CDR3 bases are TGTGCCATCAGTGAGGACAGAGATTCACCCCTCCACTTT.

The CDR3 nucleotides read TGTGCCAGCAGTGAATCGGGGGGAACTGAAGCTTTCTTT. This gives the protein CASSESGGTEAFF. The chain is built from TRBV25-1 and TRBJ1-1; D is possibly TRBD1 (5 bases). This CDR3 region has 13 residues. V was pared by 1 base and J by 5 bases, with 8 bases between. The germline gives CDR1 MGHDK, CDR2 SYGVNS.

V usage is TRBV14 and J usage is TRBJ2-1, with TRBD2 matching 7 bases. Germline assignment: CDR1 SGHDN and CDR2 FVKESK. This CDR3 contains 19 residues. With 4 bases clipped from V and 3 bases from J, the junction kept 18 bases outside the gene matches. The CDR3 protein is CASSPIMGRVSSYYNEQFF. CDR3 nucleotide sequence: TGTGCCAGCAGCCCCATCATGGGGAGGGTTAGTTCTTACTACAATGAGCAGTTCTTC.

This clone appeared a single time. This sequence joins TRBV28 and TRBJ2-7, with D possibly being TRBD2 (5 bases). The germline V gene has CDR1 MDHEN and CDR2 SYDVKM. With 6 bases removed from V and 4 bases from J, the gap between germline ends came to 10 bases. The CDR3 covers 12 residues. The CDR3 is CASRAGDYEQYF. CDR3 in DNA: TGTGCCAGCAGGGCCGGGGATTACGAGCAGTACTTC.

The chain links TRBV19 to TRBJ2-2; 8 nucleotides agree with TRBD2. The germline V gene encodes CDR1 LNHDA and CDR2 SQIVND (reference sequence). J was trimmed by 6 bases and V by 3 bases; bases with no gene match: 12. The length of the CDR3 is 17 residues. Here the CDR3 DNA reads TGTGCCAGTAGTATGGGACCGGGACTAGGGGTGCCCGGGGAGCTGTTTTTT. Translating it yields CASSMGPGLGVPGELFF.

This chain uses TRBV6-4 with TRBJ2-3, with TRBD2 identical over 9 bases. Germline V CDR1 and CDR2: MRHNA, SNTAGT. Trimming cost V 3 bases and J 5 bases; bases outside gene matches: 3. The CDR3 covers 14 residues. The CDR3 DNA reads as TGTGCCAGCAGTGAGGCGGGAGGGAAAGATACGCAGTATTTT. Its translation is CASSEAGGKDTQYF.

This clone was observed a few times. An end of the junction differs from the germline gene, which may be a read error. This chain connects TRBV3-1 (or the pseudogene TRBV3-2) to TRBJ1-2; D is perhaps TRBD1 (6 bases). The CDR3 runs to 12 residues. Looked up from germline, CDR1 is LGHDT and CDR2 is YNNKEL (reference sequence). CDR3 region: CASSQGTGGDAF. DNA of the CDR3: TGTGCCAGCAGCCAAGGGACGGGGGGCGACGCCTTC.